A single sample gave rise to the 4 T cell receptor beta chains below, sequenced in a study of siplizumab effects on memory and regulatory T cells. Profiling relied on immunoSEQ multiplex PCR, and the TCRdb table lists in-frame clones only, not all of them. Among approximately 91,000 clones listed, 95% were seen once. Sequencing used CD8+ T cells sorted from blood. Receptors originate from a human donor in good health.

The chain combines TRBV9 with TRBJ2-7; the match to TRBD1 covers 10 bases. CDR1 SGDLS and CDR2 YYNGEE come from the germline V gene. This CDR3 has 12 residues. V trimming: 7 bases; J trimming: 5 bases; junction bases outside the gene matches: 3. This CDR3 reads CASSGTGDEQYF. The CDR3 DNA follows: TGTGCCAGCTCCGGGACAGGGGACGAGCAGTACTTC.

The chain carries TRBV2 and TRBJ1-2; a possible D gene is TRBD1 (5 bases). V was shortened by 4 bases and J by 0 bases, with 9 bases between the two germline ends. Germline lookup yields CDR1 SNHLY and CDR2 FYNNEI. The CDR3 length is 14 residues. In DNA form, the CDR3 reads TGTGCCAGCAGTGGAGAGACAGCTAACTATGGCTACACCTTC. Its protein product is CASSGETANYGYTF.

The V call is TRBV9, the J call TRBJ2-5; 8 nucleotides agree with TRBD2. Gene TRBJ2-7 matches the end of the DNA better, so the J call may be wrong. CDR3 length: 15 amino acids. Germline V lookup: CDR1 SGDLS, CDR2 YYNGEE. In nucleotides, the CDR3 is TGTGCCAGCAGCGTAGGTGATAGCGGGGACTACGAGCAGTACTTC. Amino acid sequence: CASSVGDSGDYEQYF.

This chain's CDR3 is CASSLELAGDPAEYEQYF. The CDR3 region has the DNA TGTGCCAGCAGTTTAGAACTAGCGGGAGACCCGGCGGAATACGAGCAGTACTTC. V and J are TRBV28 and TRBJ2-7, with 11 nucleotides matching TRBD2. With V trimmed by 2 bases and J by 4 bases, 13 bases remained unmatched. The CDR3 runs 18 residues. The germline V gene encodes CDR1 MDHEN and CDR2 SYDVKM.